The rows below give T cell receptor beta chains drawn from one sample of a study of T cell changes during pregnancy in multiple sclerosis. Profiling relied on immunoSEQ multiplex PCR, and the TCRdb table lists in-frame clones only, not all of them. The repertoire holds tens of thousands of clones, with approximately 90% as singletons. The sample consisted of CD4+ T cells from peripheral blood mononuclear cells, taken in the third trimester of pregnancy. All receptors come from a female donor with multiple sclerosis, enrolled in a pregnancy study. Both conserved end residues are part of each CDR3. A D gene is named only where the DNA matches it firmly. A clone size is listed for some rows: how often the clone was seen (once, few, many), or a class if it is expanded.

TRBV7-2,TRBJ1-4,.,.,TGTGCCAGCAGCTTAGTAGTGGGGGGGTTCGGAAAACTGTTTTTT,CASSLVVGGFGKLFF
TRBV7-2,TRBJ2-2,.,.,TGTGCCAGCTCCCTTGTCTCGTGGAGTGGCGGGGAGCTGTTTTTT,CASSLVSWSGGELFF
TRBV7-2,TRBJ2-1,.,TRBD2,TGTGCCAGCAGCTTAGGAGGTCTTAGCGGGGGAGAGTTCTTC,CASSLGGLSGGEFF
TRBV11-3,TRBJ2-2,.,.,TGTGCCAGCAGCTTATTGCGGGGTAGCACCGGGGAGCTGTTTTTT,CASSLLRGSTGELFF
TRBV2,TRBJ1-6,.,.,TGTGCCAGCAGCGGAACGGGTTCACCCCTCCACTTT,CASSGTGSPLHF
TRBV7-9,TRBJ2-7,.,.,TGTGCCAGCAGCTTTGACAGGTTCTCCTACGAGCAGTACTTC,CASSFDRFSYEQYF
TRBV19,TRBJ1-2,.,.,TGTGCCAGTAGTTCCTGGGCAGCCTATGGCTACACCTTC,CASSSWAAYGYTF
TRBV6-1,TRBJ2-3,.,.,TGTGCCAGCAGTCCTCGGACTACCCTAACAGATACGCAGTATTTT,CASSPRTTLTDTQYF
TRBV11-2,TRBJ2-2,.,TRBD1,TGTGCCAGCAGGGCGATACGGACAGGAGGAACCGGGGAGCTGTTTTTT,CASRAIRTGGTGELFF
TRBV2,TRBJ2-6,.,.,TGTGCCAGCAGCCAGGGACTGAGTTCTGGGGCCAACGTCCTGACTTTC,CASSQGLSSGANVLTF
TRBV9,TRBJ2-1,.,.,TGTGCCAGCAGCTTAGTTAGCAATGAGCAGTTCTTC,CASSLVSNEQFF
TRBV27,TRBJ2-3,.,TRBD2,TGTGCCAGCAGTCCCCGGAGCGGGGGGGTGATGGCGCAGTATTTT,CASSPRSGGVMAQYF
TRBV6-5,TRBJ1-4,.,.,TGTGCCAGCAGTTACTCCGCAGGGGAGTACGAAAAACTGTTTTTT,CASSYSAGEYEKLFF
TRBV5-4,TRBJ2-5,.,TRBD2,TGTGCCAGCAGCTTGGCAACTAGCGGGTTTGAGACCCAGTACTTC,CASSLATSGFETQYF
TRBV7-8,TRBJ1-5,.,.,TGTGCCAGCAGCTTAGTAGGGGGGGATCAGCCCCAGCATTTT,CASSLVGGDQPQHF
TRBV4-3,TRBJ1-2,.,.,TGCGCCAGCAGCCTCGGGGCAGGGGCCTATGGCTACACCTTC,CASSLGAGAYGYTF
TRBV7-2,TRBJ1-1,.,.,TGTGCCAGCAGCCCCAGGACTGGGTATGAAGCTTTCTTT,CASSPRTGYEAFF
TRBV9,TRBJ1-3,once,.,TGTGCCAGCAGCAAACAGGGTTTGGTGGGAAACACCATATATTTT,CASSKQGLVGNTIYF
TRBV18,TRBJ1-3,.,.,TGTGCCAGCTCGCTGCAGGGTGCTGGAAACACCATATATTTT,CASSLQGAGNTIYF
TRBV7-9,TRBJ2-7,once,.,TGTGCCAGCAGCCCGGTCGCCCACGAGCAGTACTTC,CASSPVAHEQYF
TRBV15,TRBJ1-2,.,TRBD1,TGTGCCACCAGCACGGGGACAGGGGTATTAGATGGCTACACCTTC,CATSTGTGVLDGYTF
TRBV7-2,TRBJ1-1,few,TRBD1,TGTGCCAGCAGCTTAACAGGGGCTAGGGCTTTCTTT,CASSLTGARAFF
TRBV6-6,TRBJ2-7,once,.,TGTGCCACCAGGACTCCCTCCTACGAGCAGTACTTC,CATRTPSYEQYF
TRBV29-1,TRBJ2-1,.,.,TGCAGCGTTGGTCACCGCCTGGGGGCGGTGGGAGAGCAGTTCTTC,CSVGHRLGAVGEQFF
TRBV2,TRBJ2-4,.,TRBD1,TGTGCCAGCAGTGAGTTGCAGGGGGCGGCCAAAAACATTCAGTACTTC,CASSELQGAAKNIQYF
TRBV7-8,TRBJ2-2,.,TRBD1,TGTGCCAGCAGCGGGCGAGGTACCGGGACAGGGGGCACCGGGGAGCTGTTTTTT,CASSGRGTGTGGTGELFF
TRBV12-5,TRBJ2-2,once,.,TGTGCTAGTGGTTCAGACACACAAACCGGGGAGCTGTTTTTT,CASGSDTQTGELFF
TRBV19,TRBJ2-1,.,TRBD2,TGTGCCAGTAGTACACCGGGACTAGCGGGGGGGCCGCGGTCCTACAATGAGCAGTTCTTC,CASSTPGLAGGPRSYNEQFF
TRBV6-6,TRBJ1-2,.,.,TGTGCCAGCAGTTGGCCGGGACTACGGAACTATGGCTACACCTTC,CASSWPGLRNYGYTF
TRBV19,TRBJ1-5,.,.,TGTGCCAGTAGTATTAGCGATGTTCAGCCCCAGCATTTT,CASSISDVQPQHF
TRBV19,TRBJ2-7,.,TRBD1,TGTGCCAGTAGTGTCTACTCCGGGACAGGATATCCCTACGAGCAGTACTTC,CASSVYSGTGYPYEQYF
TRBV7-2,TRBJ2-1,.,.,TGTGCCAGCAGCTTAGCGGGCGTCTCCTACAATGAGCAGTTCTTC,CASSLAGVSYNEQFF
TRBV6-5,TRBJ1-1,.,TRBD1,TGTGCCAGCAGTTCCCCTGGGACAGGGCAAGCTTTCTTT,CASSSPGTGQAFF
TRBV29-1,TRBJ1-2,.,.,TGCAGCGTTGAAGGCAGCGATGGCTACACCTTC,CSVEGSDGYTF
TRBV10-1,TRBJ2-2,few,TRBD2,TGCGCCAGCAGTGTGAGCGGGGGGGTGTCCGGGGAGCTGTTTTTT,CASSVSGGVSGELFF
TRBV9,TRBJ2-1,.,TRBD1,TGTGCCAGCAGCCCAAGCGACAGGGGGAGCAACAATGAGCAGTTCTTC,CASSPSDRGSNNEQFF
TRBV6-1,TRBJ2-5,.,TRBD2,TGTGCCAGCAGTGACGGGGGGGGACAAGAGACCCAGTACTTC,CASSDGGGQETQYF
TRBV4-1,TRBJ1-2,few,.,TGCGCCAGCAGCCAAGAGTCCGGGACACGGTATACGGGAGGCTACACCTTC,CASSQESGTRYTGGYTF
TRBV5-4,TRBJ2-5,.,.,TGTGCCAGCAGCTTGTTAGGCGGAGAAGAGACCCAGTACTTC,CASSLLGGEETQYF
TRBV5-1,TRBJ2-3,once,TRBD2,TGCGCCAGCAGCCCAGCCTTGAGCGCGGGGGGGCCAGATACGCAGTATTTT,CASSPALSAGGPDTQYF
TRBV19,TRBJ1-5,.,.,TGTGCCAGTAGTATCGTCTCCCGGAGGGATCAGCCCCAGCATTTT,CASSIVSRRDQPQHF
TRBV7-9,TRBJ2-3,.,TRBD2,TGTGCCAGCAGACCCCCGCAGCGGGGGGGCCGGGATACGCAGTATTTT,CASRPPQRGGRDTQYF
TRBV7-2,TRBJ1-1,.,.,TGTGCCAGCAGCTTAGGTGGAGTTCCAAACACTGAAGCTTTCTTT,CASSLGGVPNTEAFF
TRBV19,TRBJ1-6,.,.,TGTGCCAGTAGTAAGAAGGGAAAATCCCCATCGGGGTCAGACTCACCCCTCCACTTT,CASSKKGKSPSGSDSPLHF
TRBV6-5,TRBJ2-1,once,.,TGTGCCAGCAGTCGGGGGGCCAGGAATGAGCAGTTCTTC,CASSRGARNEQFF